The 19 T cell receptor beta chains listed next were all sequenced from one sample in a study of response to subunit inactivated influenza vaccine. TCRdb recomputed calls from the RT-PCR reads with MiXCR, one row per CDR3 protein. The table records 500,000 or so distinct CDR3 sequences, 16% of them present only once. The sequencing used CD4+ T cells sorted from PBMCs, collected roughly 24 months after vaccination. The source is a man between 50 and 75 years old who received an inactivated influenza vaccine.

The table lists this clonotype with many counts. The J gene is TRBJ2-7, the V gene TRBV6-1; 11 bases fit TRBD2. V shed 7 bases, J shed 2 bases, and the junction held 4 bases outside the gene matches. CDR3 length: 14 amino acids. Germline V lookup: CDR1 MNHNS, CDR2 SASEGT. The CDR3: CASTWTSGPYEQYF. CDR3 sequence (DNA): TGTGCCAGCACCTGGACTAGCGGGCCCTACGAGCAGTACTTC.

This clonotype was seen more than once but under ten times. The genes are TRBV11-2 and TRBJ1-3; D ambiguous. Germline assignment: CDR1 SGHAT and CDR2 FQNNGV. Trimming removed 1 base at V and 0 bases at J, with 10 bases between. This CDR3 is 16 amino acids long. CDR3 in amino acids: CASSLAQASSGNTIYF. CDR3 coding DNA: TGTGCCAGCAGCTTAGCACAAGCGAGCTCTGGAAACACCATATATTTT.

This chain uses TRBV7-2 with TRBJ2-3, with D hard to call. V gave up 7 bases and J gave up 0 bases, with 14 bases separating them. Germline V gives CDR1 SGHTA, CDR2 FQGNSA. The CDR3 contains 15 residues. The CDR3 nucleotides read TGTGCCAGCACCGCTGGCTCGACTAGCACAGATACGCAGTATTTT. Protein: CASTAGSTSTDTQYF.

The chain combines TRBV6-2 or TRBV6-3 with TRBJ2-7, with 8 bases identical to TRBD1. The CDR3 length is 15 residues. Germline assignment: CDR1 MNHEY and CDR2 SVGEGT. Trimming at V came to 9 bases and at J to 5 bases, leaving 15 bases not matched to a gene. The CDR3 coding sequence is TGTGCCAGTGAGCCACTAGGACAGGGCGTCCACGAGCAGTACTTC. Amino acid sequence: CASEPLGQGVHEQYF.

In this sample, this clonotype turned up a few times. The chain has TRBV7-2 and TRBJ2-2; possible D gene TRBD1, 5 bases. Germline V lookup: CDR1 SGHTA, CDR2 FQGNSA. V lost 0 bases and J lost 2, with 10 bases in between. The CDR3 has 16 amino acids. DNA for the CDR3: TGTGCCAGCAGCTTAGCAGGGGCAAGTAACACCGGGGAGCTGTTTTTT. Protein: CASSLAGASNTGELFF.

The rearrangement links TRBV20-1 to TRBJ2-3; TRBD2 agrees at 10 bases. The CDR3 is 16 amino acids. CDR1 and CDR2 from the germline V gene are DFQATT and SNEGSKA (reference sequence). Trimming removed 6 bases from V and 2 bases from J; junction bases left unmatched: 11. CDR3 loop: CSAPKPSGRATDTQYF. For the CDR3, the DNA is TGCAGTGCCCCCAAACCAAGCGGGAGGGCCACAGATACGCAGTATTTT.

The genes are TRBV5-4 and TRBJ2-1, with 12 nucleotides matching TRBD2. CDR3 length: 16 amino acids. Losses at the gene ends were 0 bases for V and 10 bases for J; bases not matched to a gene: 8. The germline CDR1 and CDR2 sequences are SGHNT and YYREEE (reference sequence). CDR3 sequence reads: CASSLDLAGGPTEQFF. Written as DNA, the CDR3 is TGTGCCAGCAGCTTGGATCTAGCGGGGGGGCCAACCGAGCAGTTCTTC.

This clonotype was observed a handful of times. The V call is TRBV2, the J call TRBJ1-1; no definite D call. The germline V and J ends were trimmed by 6 bases and 2 bases, with 19 bases remaining between them. CDR3 size: 16 residues. Germline V gene lookup returns CDR1 SNHLY and CDR2 FYNNEI. The CDR3 protein is CASSYWRGRGNTEAFF. CDR3 coding DNA: TGTGCCAGCAGCTATTGGAGAGGGAGAGGAAACACTGAAGCTTTCTTT.

There are a few counts of this clonotype. The chain recombines TRBV10-3 with TRBJ2-5; D is unresolved. Germline V gene data show CDR1 as ENHRY and CDR2 as SYGVKD. V lost 6 bases and J lost 11, with 13 bases in between. The CDR3 loop spans 11 amino acids. The CDR3 coding sequence is TGTGCCATCAGGGACGGTGTTATTCAGTACTTC. The encoded protein is CAIRDGVIQYF.

The rearrangement joins TRBV3-1 to TRBJ1-6, with D unclear. CDR1 LGHDT and CDR2 YNNKEL come from the germline V gene (reference sequence). The V and J ends lost 1 base and 7 bases respectively, with 8 bases between them. The CDR3 has 14 residues. CDR3 sequence (DNA): TGTGCCAGCAGCCAAGGGGCAGGAAATTCACCCCTCCACTTT. As protein: CASSQGAGNSPLHF.

This clonotype has a count of ten or more. This chain joins TRBV16 and TRBJ1-5; D call uncertain. The length of the CDR3 is 15 residues. Looked up from germline, CDR1 is KGHSY and CDR2 is FQNENV. The germline V and J ends were trimmed by 0 bases and 4 bases, with 10 bases remaining between them. This chain's CDR3 is CASSQSESANQPQHF. In DNA, the CDR3 is TGTGCCAGCAGCCAATCTGAGTCTGCTAATCAGCCCCAGCATTTT.

V is TRBV4-2 and J is TRBJ1-6, with 7 bases identical to TRBD1. Germline-derived CDR1 and CDR2 are LGHNA and YNFKEQ. Trimming at V came to 2 bases and at J to 10 bases, leaving 11 bases not matched to a gene. CDR3 length: 16 residues. The CDR3 region is CASSQQHRDSGSPLHF. The DNA for the CDR3 is TGTGCCAGCAGCCAACAACACCGGGACAGTGGATCACCCCTCCACTTT.

This clonotype has a handful of counts. The rearrangement joins TRBV7-2 to TRBJ2-5; TRBD2 aligns across 10 bases. V was pared by 0 bases and J by 2 bases, with 6 bases of the junction left unmatched. CDR3 length equals 17 residues. CDR1 is SGHTA, CDR2 FQGNSA, per germline. The CDR3 spells CASSLANLAGVQETQYF. The CDR3 region has the DNA TGTGCCAGCAGCTTAGCTAATCTAGCGGGAGTTCAAGAGACCCAGTACTTC.

This clonotype was seen many times. This sequence joins TRBV5-1 and TRBJ2-1, with D possibly TRBD2 on 5 matching bases. V lost 2 bases, J lost 7 bases, and 16 bases lay in between. The CDR3 has 15 residues. CDR1 and CDR2 from the germline V gene are SGHRS and YFSETQ. The CDR3: CASSLMPEGMNEQFF. The CDR3 nucleotides read TGCGCCAGCAGCTTAATGCCCGAGGGTATGAATGAGCAGTTCTTC. Full variable domain (missing parts from reference TRBV5-1 and TRBJ2-1): KAGVTQTPRYLIKTRGQQVTLSCSPISGHRSVSWYQQTPGQGLQFLFEYFSETQRNKGNFPGRFSGRQFSNSRSEMNVSTLELGDSALYLCASSLMPEGMNEQFFGPGTRLTVL.

This clonotype was seen a handful of times. V gene TRBV27 combines with J gene TRBJ2-7, with a possible D match to TRBD2 (5 bases). Trimming removed 5 bases at V and 9 bases at J, with 20 bases between. Germline CDR1 MNHEY, CDR2 SMNVEV (reference sequence). This CDR3 region has 14 residues. This CDR3 is CASSPRRTGYGQYF. The CDR3 DNA follows: TGTGCCAGCAGTCCCCGGCGGACTGGCTATGGGCAGTACTTC.

V and J are TRBV5-5 and TRBJ1-2, with D possibly matching TRBD1 (6 bases). V lost 4 bases, J lost 7 bases, and 17 bases lay in between. CDR1 and CDR2 (germline): SGHKS, YYEKEE (reference sequence). The CDR3 is made up of 14 amino acids. The CDR3 nucleotides are TGTGCCAGCAGCGGAGGGCAGGGGATATTTGGCTACACCTTC. It is translated as CASSGGQGIFGYTF.

The genes are TRBV4-3 and TRBJ1-1; D call uncertain. CDR1 is LGHNA, CDR2 YSLEER, per germline. The CDR3 sequence is 15 residues long. Deletions cut 1 base from V and 2 bases from J, with 11 bases between. The CDR3 is CASSQGPTSNTEAFF. DNA of the CDR3: TGCGCCAGCAGCCAAGGCCCGACTTCCAACACTGAAGCTTTCTTT.

The gene calls are TRBV5-1 and TRBJ2-5; 7 bases align to TRBD1. The CDR3 is made up of 16 amino acids. The trim removed 0 bases at V and 5 bases at J, leaving 10 bases unmatched. CDR1 and CDR2 from the germline V gene are SGHRS and YFSETQ. DNA for the CDR3: TGCGCCAGCAGCTTGGCTTTAAGGGGGCTAGGGGAGACCCAGTACTTC. This sequence encodes CASSLALRGLGETQYF.

Only a few counts were recorded for this clonotype. The junction departs from the called germline gene at one end, perhaps through a read error. V gene TRBV4-1 combines with J gene TRBJ2-1; D not resolved. Germline lookup yields CDR1 MGHRA and CDR2 YSYEKL. This CDR3 has 16 amino acids. CDR3 coding DNA: TGCGCCAGCAGCCAAGATGCACTGAACTCCCACAATGAGCAGTTCTTC. It translates to CASSQDALNSHNEQFF.